The clone carrying this TCR beta chain was seen a single time. These data belong to a study of T cell responses to AZD1222 COVID-19 vaccine. Germline V gene data show CDR1 as MGHRA and CDR2 as YSYEKL. The CDR3 is made up of 20 amino acids. With 0 bases clipped from V and 0 bases from J, the junction kept 14 bases outside the gene matches. The table came from immunoSEQ multiplex PCR; TCRdb's copy has only in-frame clones and leaves some out. The sample consists of 100,000 or so clones, 75% to 90% of them appearing once. The clonotype was recovered from an adult who received the AZD1222 COVID-19 vaccine. The rearrangement joins TRBV4-1 to TRBJ1-5; 7 bases match TRBD1. The starting material was peripheral blood, obtained 28 days after the second AZD1222 dose. The CDR3 spells CASSQDTSTGIKYSNQPQHF. In nucleotides, the CDR3 is TGCGCCAGCAGCCAAGATACATCGACAGGGATAAAGTATAGCAATCAGCCCCAGCATTTT.